The source of this T cell receptor delta chain is a study of γδ T cells in repeated Plasmodium falciparum infection. Study overall: Samples were taken at baseline, before some infections, and 21 days after each.

Flow sorting of PBMC yielded separate Vgamma9/Vdelta2+ and Vdelta2-negative gammadelta T cell populations for bulk repertoire analysis. This CDR3 spans 22 amino acids. The germline V gene has CDR1 TSWWSYY and CDR2 QGS. V was pared by 0 bases and J by 0 bases, with 19 bases of the junction left unmatched. Sequencing covered both gamma and delta TCR chains per sample. TCRdb reanalysed the multiplex PCR reads via CATT. The data contain roughly 90,000 delta-chain clones, 1.4% of them seen just once; the ten biggest clones take up just under 9%. This clone was detected ten times or more. This chain joins TRDV1 and TRDJ1; 10 bases are a match to TRDD3. This clonotype was obtained from a pool of human donors (malaria-infected and uninfected, not separated). Input material: gamma-delta T cells from blood. Here the CDR3 reads CALGELIGILGDDGGYTDKLIF. The CDR3 DNA follows: TGTGCTCTTGGGGAACTAATCGGGATACTGGGGGATGACGGGGGGTACACCGATAAACTCATCTTT.